This T cell receptor (beta chain) was found in a study of response to subunit inactivated influenza vaccine. V was clipped by 4 bases and J by 3 bases, with 16 bases between them. Germline CDR1 is SEHNR and CDR2 is FQNEAQ (reference sequence). The CDR3 contains 16 residues. TCRdb ran MiXCR on the RT-PCR reads and lists one entry per CDR3 protein. Among about 650,000 distinct CDR3 sequences, 14% were seen once, and the ten largest hold about 7.4%. In the case of this clonotype: Its antigen is still unknown.

Study findings and constraints: The study's authors posited that every seasonal influenza vaccination enlists few new T cells.

The clonotype was recovered from a man between 50 and 59 years old who received an inactivated influenza vaccine. V and J are TRBV7-9 and TRBJ2-1; D possibly corresponds to TRBD2 (6 bases). Sample: PBMCs from blood, taken 14 days before vaccination. Here the CDR3 reads CASSYPRLGLYNEQFF. The CDR3 nucleotides read TGTGCCAGCAGCTACCCCCGACTAGGCCTCTACAATGAGCAGTTCTTC.